These 21 T cell receptor beta chains originate from one sample sequenced in a study of control samples from healthy donors and cancer patients. Clones were sequenced by immunoSEQ multiplex PCR, and TCRdb holds only the in-frame ones, with some missing. The profile shows 140,000 to 150,000 clones, 80% to 95% of them singletons. The sequenced sample was blood. The receptors originated from a man between 18 and 29 years old in good health.

The chain carries TRBV28 and TRBJ1-3; D gene unclear. Trimming removed 10 bases from V and 4 bases from J, with 11 bases in between. This CDR3 has 12 amino acids. Germline V lookup: CDR1 MDHEN, CDR2 SYDVKM. The CDR3 region is CATEGAGNTIYF. For the CDR3, the DNA is TGTGCCACCGAGGGTGCCGGAAACACCATATATTTT.

This rearrangement joins TRBV10-3 to TRBJ2-3; TRBD2 agrees at 8 bases. The CDR3 has 16 residues. J lost 3 bases, V lost 0 bases, and 5 bases had no gene match. Germline V CDR1 and CDR2: ENHRY, SYGVKD. The CDR3 DNA is TGTGCCATCAGTGAGTCGGCGGGGGGAATGACAGATACGCAGTATTTT. Translated: CAISESAGGMTDTQYF.

This chain joins TRBV24-1 and TRBJ1-5; D call uncertain. Trimming removed 5 bases at V and 2 bases at J, with 9 bases between. The CDR3 consists of 14 residues. Looked up from germline, CDR1 is KGHDR and CDR2 is SFDVKD. CDR3 amino acids: CATSGPRGNQPQHF. The CDR3 DNA sequence: TGTGCCACCAGTGGGCCCAGAGGCAATCAGCCCCAGCATTTT.

The chain recombines TRBV5-1 with TRBJ1-1; no firm D call. Trimming shortened V by 2 bases and J by 1 base, and 9 bases separated the two germline ends. Looked up from germline, CDR1 is SGHRS and CDR2 is YFSETQ. The CDR3 is 14 amino acids. The CDR3 DNA is TGCGCCAGCAGCTTTGAACCCCAGAACACTGAAGCTTTCTTT. It is translated as CASSFEPQNTEAFF.

Regarding this clone: Its ends do not fully match the called genes, so a read error is possible. The same CDR3 arises from other DNA sequences in this sample as well. The CDR3 sequence is CASSWGSAYEQYF. The CDR3 DNA follows: TGTGCCAGTAGTTGGGGCAGTGCCTACGAGCAGTACTTC. This chain links TRBV27 with TRBJ2-7; D is perhaps TRBD1 (5 bases). CDR3 length equals 13 residues. Germline assignment: CDR1 MNHEY and CDR2 SMNVEV (reference sequence).

V usage is TRBV29-1 and J usage is TRBJ1-1; 10 bases are shared with TRBD1. The length of the CDR3 is 14 residues. The germline CDR1 and CDR2 sequences are SQVTM and ANQGSEA. V was pared by 6 bases and J by 4 bases, with 8 bases of the junction left unmatched. The CDR3 bases are TGCAGCGTCGGACAGGGGGATTGGGGCACTGAAGCTTTCTTT. Amino acids: CSVGQGDWGTEAFF.

The V and J genes are TRBV9 and TRBJ2-2; D unclear. The germline V gene encodes CDR1 SGDLS and CDR2 YYNGEE. This CDR3 spans 13 amino acids. The V and J ends lost 2 bases and 5 bases respectively, with 7 bases between them. CDR3: CASSVTGTGELFF. CDR3 DNA sequence: TGTGCCAGCAGCGTGACCGGTACCGGGGAGCTGTTTTTT.

The rearrangement joins TRBV2 to TRBJ2-5; D is undetermined. Germline values: CDR1 SNHLY, CDR2 FYNNEI. This CDR3 comprises 13 residues. Trimming took 6 bases from V and 0 from J, leaving 8 bases between them. The CDR3 DNA sequence: TGTGCCAGCAGCAAAGAGTACCAAGAGACCCAGTACTTC. Protein sequence: CASSKEYQETQYF.

The rearrangement uses TRBV2 and TRBJ2-7; D gene uncertain. This CDR3 is built from 14 residues. From germline, CDR1 is SNHLY and CDR2 FYNNEI. V lost 7 bases, J lost 0 bases, and 13 bases lay in between. The CDR3 reads CASNRDPYSYEQYF. Here the CDR3 DNA reads TGTGCCAGCAACCGAGATCCGTACTCCTACGAGCAGTACTTC.

The genes are TRBV6-5 and TRBJ2-3; no reliable D call. Germline values: CDR1 MNHEY, CDR2 SVGAGI. The V and J ends lost 7 bases and 4 bases respectively, with 15 bases between them. The CDR3 is 14 amino acids. CDR3 nucleotides: TGTGCCAGCACCCCCCTCTGGGGATCAGATACGCAGTATTTT. Amino acids: CASTPLWGSDTQYF.

The chain is built from TRBV6-5 and TRBJ2-2; 7 bases match TRBD2. Germline CDR1 MNHEY, CDR2 SVGAGI. The CDR3 covers 16 residues. With V trimmed by 0 bases and J by 5 bases, 6 bases remained unmatched. The CDR3 DNA is TGTGCCAGCAGTTACTCGGCTAGCGGAAAAACCGGGGAGCTGTTTTTT. Translation gives CASSYSASGKTGELFF.

This chain uses TRBV28 with TRBJ2-7; no clear D gene. The germline gives CDR1 MDHEN, CDR2 SYDVKM. V was cut by 4 bases and J by 2 bases, with 9 bases left in between. The CDR3 has 13 residues. CDR3 loop: CASSSSLTYEQYF. CDR3 nucleotides: TGTGCCAGCAGTTCCTCTCTGACCTACGAGCAGTACTTC.

The chain employs TRBV7-2 and TRBJ2-7; no clear D. Germline lookup yields CDR1 SGHTA and CDR2 FQGNSA. The CDR3 covers 14 residues. V lost 5 bases and J lost 2, with 13 bases in between. The CDR3: CASSPRTLTYEQYF. The CDR3 nucleotides read TGTGCCAGCAGCCCGAGGACCCTCACCTACGAGCAGTACTTC.

The chain uses TRBV2 and TRBJ2-7; 13 nucleotides match TRBD2. After removal of 6 bases from V and 5 bases from J, the junction contained 7 bases not matched to a gene. Germline CDR1 reads SNHLY; CDR2 reads FYNNEI. The CDR3 extends over 15 amino acids. The CDR3 DNA reads as TGTGCCAGCAGGGGTGGGACTAGCGGGATCCACGAGCAGTACTTC. Protein product: CASRGGTSGIHEQYF.

This chain connects TRBV5-1 to TRBJ2-7; 8 bases are shared with TRBD1. Per germline, CDR1 SGHRS and CDR2 YFSETQ. The junction had 4 bases not matched to a gene; V was cut back by 2 bases and J by 0 bases. CDR3 length equals 15 residues. Here the CDR3 DNA reads TGCGCCAGCAGCTTATCAACAGGGGGCTCCTACGAGCAGTACTTC. Protein: CASSLSTGGSYEQYF.

This chain joins TRBV13 and TRBJ2-3; possibly TRBD1 for D (5 bases). Germline V CDR1 and CDR2: PRHDT, FYEKMQ (reference sequence). V was cut by 0 bases and J by 2 bases, with 12 bases left in between. The CDR3 loop spans 16 amino acids. The CDR3 DNA reads TGTGCCAGCAGCTTAGGGTTTCAGGGTCCCACAGATACGCAGTATTTT. This encodes CASSLGFQGPTDTQYF.

Only one count was recorded for this clone. The V call is TRBV6-4, the J call TRBJ1-2, with D possibly TRBD1 on 5 matching bases. V gave up 6 bases and J gave up 4 bases, with 15 bases separating them. Germline V gene lookup returns CDR1 MRHNA and CDR2 SNTAGT. This CDR3 comprises 14 residues. CDR3 loop: CASSPGTDAYGYTF. CDR3 DNA sequence: TGTGCCAGCAGCCCCGGGACGGATGCCTATGGCTACACCTTC.

The chain uses TRBV6-6 and TRBJ2-3, with D perhaps given as TRBD1 or TRBD2 (5 bases each). The CDR3 is 16 residues long. In germline, CDR1 is MNHNY, CDR2 SVGAGI (reference sequence). Trimming pared 4 bases from V and 2 bases from J, leaving 16 bases between. The CDR3 bases are TGTGCCAGCAGTTTCCCTGGGACGGCGGACACAGATACGCAGTATTTT. This gives the protein CASSFPGTADTDTQYF.

The chain is built from TRBV25-1 and TRBJ1-1; D gene uncertain. CDR3 size: 14 residues. Germline V gene lookup returns CDR1 MGHDK and CDR2 SYGVNS. V lost 8 bases and J lost 5, with 18 bases in between. In nucleotides, the CDR3 is TGTGCCAGCTCTCCTGAGGGAGATGGAACTGAAGCTTTCTTT. Its translation: CASSPEGDGTEAFF.

The chain couples TRBV15 to TRBJ1-1, with D possibly being TRBD1 (6 bases). The ends were cut back, 1 base at V and 2 bases at J, with 11 bases in the middle. CDR3 length: 15 amino acids. CDR1 LNHNV and CDR2 YYDKDF come from the germline V gene (reference sequence). CDR3 amino acids: CATSRGTGRNTEAFF. The CDR3 DNA reads as TGTGCCACCAGCAGAGGAACAGGGAGAAACACTGAAGCTTTCTTT.

The chain is built from TRBV4-1 and TRBJ2-5, with TRBD2 matching 8 bases. The CDR3 contains 15 residues. V gave up 3 bases and J gave up 4 bases; unmatched junction bases: 7. Germline V gene sequence: CDR1 MGHRA, CDR2 YSYEKL. The CDR3 loop reads CASSHRAGEGETQYF. The CDR3 DNA reads TGCGCCAGCAGCCACCGAGCGGGGGAGGGAGAGACCCAGTACTTC.